The table lists the clone carrying this T cell receptor (beta chain) with a few counts. Its matching antigen is unknown. The sample belongs to a study of early T cells in non-severe SARS-CoV-2 infection. Study-wide points: The matching step, a VDJdb search, favored anti-spike CD8 responses and missed private and CD4 specificities.

The CDR3 sequence is 14 residues long. The germline gives CDR1 DFQATT, CDR2 SNEGSKA (reference sequence). The V segment lost 5 bases and the J segment 1 base; nucleotides outside the gene matches: 7. Researchers attached unique molecular identifiers to individual cDNA molecules. TCRdb re-called the 5' RACE reads with MiXCR, one entry per CDR3 protein. The sample consists of more than 95,000 distinct CDR3 sequences, 14% to 15% of them appearing once. The clonotype originates from an adult who was a healthcare worker with PCR-confirmed SARS-CoV-2 infection or an uninfected control (not recorded which). The sample comprised whole blood. The chain couples TRBV20-1 to TRBJ1-1, with 7 bases fitting TRBD1. For the CDR3, the DNA is TGCAGTGCTCCCCGACAGGGTTGGAACACTGAAGCTTTCTTT. This translates into CSAPRQGWNTEAFF.